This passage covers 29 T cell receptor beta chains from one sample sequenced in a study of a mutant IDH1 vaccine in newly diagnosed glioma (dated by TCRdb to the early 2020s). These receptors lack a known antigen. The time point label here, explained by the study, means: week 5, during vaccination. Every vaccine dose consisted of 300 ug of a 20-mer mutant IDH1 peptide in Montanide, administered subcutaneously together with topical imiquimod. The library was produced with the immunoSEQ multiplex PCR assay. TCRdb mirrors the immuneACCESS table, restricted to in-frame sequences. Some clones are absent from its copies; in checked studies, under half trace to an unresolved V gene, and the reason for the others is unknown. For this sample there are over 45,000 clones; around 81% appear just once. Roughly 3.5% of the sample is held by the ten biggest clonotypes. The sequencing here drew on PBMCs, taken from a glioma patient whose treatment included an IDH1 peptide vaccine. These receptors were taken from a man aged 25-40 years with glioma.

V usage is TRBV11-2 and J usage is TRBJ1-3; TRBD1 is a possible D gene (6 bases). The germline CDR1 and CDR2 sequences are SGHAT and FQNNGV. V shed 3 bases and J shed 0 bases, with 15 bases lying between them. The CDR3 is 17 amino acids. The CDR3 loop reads CASSFRGQTLSGNTIYF. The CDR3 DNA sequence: TGTGCCAGCAGCTTTAGAGGACAGACTCTCTCTGGAAACACCATATATTTT.

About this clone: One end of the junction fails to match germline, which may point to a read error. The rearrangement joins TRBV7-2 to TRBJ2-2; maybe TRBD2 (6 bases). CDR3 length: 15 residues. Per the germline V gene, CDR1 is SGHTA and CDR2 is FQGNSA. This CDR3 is CASRLAAGSTGELFF. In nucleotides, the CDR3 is TGTGCCAGCAGATTAGCGGCAGGGAGCACCGGGGAGCTGTTTTTT.

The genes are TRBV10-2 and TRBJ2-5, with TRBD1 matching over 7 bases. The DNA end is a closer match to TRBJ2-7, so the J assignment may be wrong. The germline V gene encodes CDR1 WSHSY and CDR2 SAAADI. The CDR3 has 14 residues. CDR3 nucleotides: TGCGCCAGCAGTGACCGGGACAGAGCCTACGAGCAGTACTTC. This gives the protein CASSDRDRAYEQYF.

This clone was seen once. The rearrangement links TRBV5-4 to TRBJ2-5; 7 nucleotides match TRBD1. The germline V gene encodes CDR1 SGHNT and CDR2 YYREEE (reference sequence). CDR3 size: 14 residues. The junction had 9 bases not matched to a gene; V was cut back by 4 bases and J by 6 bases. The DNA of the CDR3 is TGTGCCAGCAGCGCGGAGACAGGGTCGAAGACCCAGTACTTC. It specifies CASSAETGSKTQYF.

The CDR3 coding sequence is TGTGCTAGTGGTTCGGGCCCCTGGGACAGGTCTACCTTCACTGAAGCTTTCTTT. This gives the protein CASGSGPWDRSTFTEAFF. This rearrangement joins TRBV12-5 to TRBJ1-1, with TRBD1 matching 8 bases. V was clipped by 4 bases and J by 4 bases; unmatched bases: 17. Germline loops: CDR1 LGHNT, CDR2 FRNRAP. This CDR3 contains 18 residues.

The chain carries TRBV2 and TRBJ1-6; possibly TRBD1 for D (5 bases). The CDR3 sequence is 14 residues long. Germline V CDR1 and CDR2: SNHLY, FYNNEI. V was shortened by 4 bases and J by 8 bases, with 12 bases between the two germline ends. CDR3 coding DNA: TGTGCCAGCAGTGGTCGTGCAGGGCATTCACCCCTCCACTTT. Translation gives CASSGRAGHSPLHF. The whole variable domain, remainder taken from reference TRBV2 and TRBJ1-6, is EPEVTQTPSHQVTQMGQEVILRCVPISNHLYFYWYRQILGQKVEFLVSFYNNEISEKSEIFDDQFSVERPDGSNFTLKIRSTKLEDSAMYFCASSGRAGHSPLHFGNGTRLTVT.

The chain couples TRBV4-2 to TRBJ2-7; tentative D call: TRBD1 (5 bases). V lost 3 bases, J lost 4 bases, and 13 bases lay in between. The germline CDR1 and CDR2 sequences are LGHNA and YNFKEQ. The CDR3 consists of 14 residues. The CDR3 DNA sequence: TGTGCCAGCAGCCAGGGAACAGGTTATTACGAGCAGTACTTC. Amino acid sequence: CASSQGTGYYEQYF.

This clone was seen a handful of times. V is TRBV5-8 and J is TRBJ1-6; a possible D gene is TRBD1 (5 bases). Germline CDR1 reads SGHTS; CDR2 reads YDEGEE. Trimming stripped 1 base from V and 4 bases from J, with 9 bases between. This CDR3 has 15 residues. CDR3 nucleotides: TGTGCCAGCAGCTTGCCGGGGGAATATAATTCACCCCTCCACTTT. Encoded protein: CASSLPGEYNSPLHF.

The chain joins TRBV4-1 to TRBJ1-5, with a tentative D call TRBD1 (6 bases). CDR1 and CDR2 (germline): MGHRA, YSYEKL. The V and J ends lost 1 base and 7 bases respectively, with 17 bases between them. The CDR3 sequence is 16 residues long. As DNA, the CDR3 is TGCGCCAGCAGCCAAGCAGTCAGGGGACGGGGGCAGCCCCAGCATTTT. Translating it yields CASSQAVRGRGQPQHF.

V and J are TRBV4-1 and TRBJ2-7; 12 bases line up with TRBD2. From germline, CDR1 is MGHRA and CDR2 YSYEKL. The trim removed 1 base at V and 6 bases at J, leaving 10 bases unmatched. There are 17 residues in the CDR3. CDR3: CASSQGLGLAGFSEQYF. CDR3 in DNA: TGCGCCAGCAGCCAAGGCCTAGGACTAGCGGGGTTCTCCGAGCAGTACTTC.

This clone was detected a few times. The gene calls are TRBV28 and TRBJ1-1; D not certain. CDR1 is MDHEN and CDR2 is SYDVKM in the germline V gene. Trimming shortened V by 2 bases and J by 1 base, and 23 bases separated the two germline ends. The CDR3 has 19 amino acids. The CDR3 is CASSLATGVGSRENTEAFF. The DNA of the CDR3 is TGTGCCAGCAGTTTAGCAACCGGCGTGGGAAGCAGAGAGAACACTGAAGCTTTCTTT.

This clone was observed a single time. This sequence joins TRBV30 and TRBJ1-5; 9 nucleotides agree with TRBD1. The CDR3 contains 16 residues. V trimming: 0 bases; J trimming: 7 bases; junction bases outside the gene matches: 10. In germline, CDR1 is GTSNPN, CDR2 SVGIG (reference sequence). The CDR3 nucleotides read TGTGCCTGGAGTGTGCGGGGACAGGGTTCGAGGCAGCCCCAGCATTTT. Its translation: CAWSVRGQGSRQPQHF.

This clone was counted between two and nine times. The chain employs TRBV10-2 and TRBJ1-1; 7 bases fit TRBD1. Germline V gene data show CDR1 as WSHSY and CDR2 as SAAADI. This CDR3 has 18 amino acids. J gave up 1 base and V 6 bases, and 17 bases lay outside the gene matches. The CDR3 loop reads CASRYSLKGQEKNTEAFF. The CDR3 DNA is TGCGCCAGCAGATATAGCCTAAAAGGACAGGAGAAGAACACTGAAGCTTTCTTT.

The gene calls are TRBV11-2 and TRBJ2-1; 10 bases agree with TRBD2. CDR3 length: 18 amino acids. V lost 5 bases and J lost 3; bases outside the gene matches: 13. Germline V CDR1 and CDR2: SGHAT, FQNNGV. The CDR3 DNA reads TGTGCCAGCAGCCCTACGCACAGCGGGGGGGAAATCTACAATGAGCAGTTCTTC. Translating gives CASSPTHSGGEIYNEQFF.

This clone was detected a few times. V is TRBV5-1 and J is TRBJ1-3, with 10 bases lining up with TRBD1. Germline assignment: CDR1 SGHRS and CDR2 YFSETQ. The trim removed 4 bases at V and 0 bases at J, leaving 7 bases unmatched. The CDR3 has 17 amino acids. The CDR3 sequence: CASSPTRTGGSGNTIYF. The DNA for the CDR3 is TGCGCCAGCAGCCCAACTCGGACAGGGGGCTCTGGAAACACCATATATTTT.

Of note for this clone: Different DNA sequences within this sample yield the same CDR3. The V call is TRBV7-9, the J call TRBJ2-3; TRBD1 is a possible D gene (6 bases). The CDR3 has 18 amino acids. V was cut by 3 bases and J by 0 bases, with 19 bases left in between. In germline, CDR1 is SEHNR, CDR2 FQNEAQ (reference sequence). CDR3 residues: CASSLGQGLPSSTDTQYF. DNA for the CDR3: TGTGCCAGCAGCTTGGGGCAGGGGCTTCCTTCTAGCACAGATACGCAGTATTTT.

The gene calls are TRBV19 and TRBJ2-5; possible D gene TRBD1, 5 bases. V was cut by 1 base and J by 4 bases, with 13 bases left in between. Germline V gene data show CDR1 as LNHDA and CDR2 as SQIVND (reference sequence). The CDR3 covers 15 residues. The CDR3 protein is CASSIGIQEIETQYF. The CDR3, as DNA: TGTGCCAGTAGTATAGGTATACAGGAGATAGAGACCCAGTACTTC.

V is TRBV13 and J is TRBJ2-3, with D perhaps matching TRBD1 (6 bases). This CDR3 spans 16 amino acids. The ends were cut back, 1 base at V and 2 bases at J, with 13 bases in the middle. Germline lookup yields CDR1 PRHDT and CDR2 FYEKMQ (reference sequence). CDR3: CASSLDTGQNTDTQYF. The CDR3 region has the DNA TGTGCCAGCAGCTTAGATACCGGACAGAACACAGATACGCAGTATTTT. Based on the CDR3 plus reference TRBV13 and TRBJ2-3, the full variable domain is AAGVIQSPRHLIKEKRETATLKCYPIPRHDTVYWYQQGPGQDPQFLISFYEKMQSDKGSIPDRFSAQQFSDYHSELNMSSLELGDSALYFCASSLDTGQNTDTQYFGPGTRLTVL.

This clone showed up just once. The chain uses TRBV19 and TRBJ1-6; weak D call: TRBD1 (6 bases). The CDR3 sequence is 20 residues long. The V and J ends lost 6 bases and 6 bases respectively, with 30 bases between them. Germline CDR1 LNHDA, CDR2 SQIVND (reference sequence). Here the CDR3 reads CASRSHGRQAPFLGNSPLHF. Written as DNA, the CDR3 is TGTGCCAGTAGATCTCACGGTCGACAGGCCCCATTTTTGGGTAATTCACCCCTCCACTTT.

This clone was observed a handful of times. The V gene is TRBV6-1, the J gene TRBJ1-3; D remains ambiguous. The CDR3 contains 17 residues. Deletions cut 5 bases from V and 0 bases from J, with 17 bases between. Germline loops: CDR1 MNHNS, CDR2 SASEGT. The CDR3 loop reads CASSKGPQTLSGNTIYF. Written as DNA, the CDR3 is TGTGCCAGCAGTAAAGGACCTCAAACCCTCTCTGGAAACACCATATATTTT.

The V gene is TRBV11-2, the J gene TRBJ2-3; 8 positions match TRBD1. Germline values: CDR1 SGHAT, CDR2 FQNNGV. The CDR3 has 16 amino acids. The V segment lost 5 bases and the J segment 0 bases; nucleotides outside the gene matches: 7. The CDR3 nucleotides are TGTGCCAGCAGCCGCGGACAGGGAATAAGCACAGATACGCAGTATTTT. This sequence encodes CASSRGQGISTDTQYF.

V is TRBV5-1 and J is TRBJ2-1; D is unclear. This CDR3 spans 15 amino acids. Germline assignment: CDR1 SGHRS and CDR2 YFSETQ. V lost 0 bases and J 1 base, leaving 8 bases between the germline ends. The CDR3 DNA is TGCGCCAGCAGCTTGGTCAGTCTTTCCTACAATGAGCAGTTCTTC. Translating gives CASSLVSLSYNEQFF. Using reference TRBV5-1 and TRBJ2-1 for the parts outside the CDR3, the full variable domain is KAGVTQTPRYLIKTRGQQVTLSCSPISGHRSVSWYQQTPGQGLQFLFEYFSETQRNKGNFPGRFSGRQFSNSRSEMNVSTLELGDSALYLCASSLVSLSYNEQFFGPGTRLTVL.

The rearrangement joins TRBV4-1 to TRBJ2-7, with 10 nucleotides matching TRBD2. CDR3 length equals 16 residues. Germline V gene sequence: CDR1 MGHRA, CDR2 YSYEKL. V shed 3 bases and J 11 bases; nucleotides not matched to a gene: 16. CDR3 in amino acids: CASSHPSQGLASCKYF. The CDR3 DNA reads TGCGCCAGCAGCCACCCGTCCCAGGGACTAGCGAGTTGTAAGTACTTC.

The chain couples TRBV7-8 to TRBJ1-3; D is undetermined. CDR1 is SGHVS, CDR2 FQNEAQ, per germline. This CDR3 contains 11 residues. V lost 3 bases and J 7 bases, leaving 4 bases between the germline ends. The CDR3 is CASSLGNTIYF. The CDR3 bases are TGTGCCAGCAGCTTGGGGAACACCATATATTTT.

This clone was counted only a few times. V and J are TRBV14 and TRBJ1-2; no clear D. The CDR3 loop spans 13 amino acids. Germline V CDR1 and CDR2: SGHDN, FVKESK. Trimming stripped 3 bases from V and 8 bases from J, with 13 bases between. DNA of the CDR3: TGTGCCAGCAGCCAGACCGGCGGGTACGGCTACACCTTC. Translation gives CASSQTGGYGYTF. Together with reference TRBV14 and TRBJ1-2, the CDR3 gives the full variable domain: EAGVTQFPSHSVIEKGQTVTLRCDPISGHDNLYWYRRVMGKEIKFLLHFVKESKQDESGMPNNRFLAERTGGTYSTLKVQPAELEDSGVYFCASSQTGGYGYTFGSGTRLTVV.

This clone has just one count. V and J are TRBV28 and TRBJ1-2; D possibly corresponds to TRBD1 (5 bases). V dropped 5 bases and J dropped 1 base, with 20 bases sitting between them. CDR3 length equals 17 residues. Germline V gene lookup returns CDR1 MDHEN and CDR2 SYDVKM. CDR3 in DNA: TGTGCCAGCAGTCCCCCGGGGGTTACGGGTCTTAACTATGGCTACACCTTC. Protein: CASSPPGVTGLNYGYTF.

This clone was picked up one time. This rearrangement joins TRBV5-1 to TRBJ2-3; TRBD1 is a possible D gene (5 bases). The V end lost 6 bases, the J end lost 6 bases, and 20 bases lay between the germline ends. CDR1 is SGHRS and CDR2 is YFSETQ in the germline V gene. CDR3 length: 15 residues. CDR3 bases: TGCGCCAGCACCATCTCCCAGGGTGGGTACGATACGCAGTATTTT. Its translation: CASTISQGGYDTQYF.

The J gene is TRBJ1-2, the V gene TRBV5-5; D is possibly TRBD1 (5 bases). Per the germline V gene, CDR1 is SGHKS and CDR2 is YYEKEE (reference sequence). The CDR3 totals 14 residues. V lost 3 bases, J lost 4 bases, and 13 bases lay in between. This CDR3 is CASSSRGGGYGYTF. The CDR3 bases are TGTGCCAGCAGCTCTAGGGGAGGCGGCTATGGCTACACCTTC.

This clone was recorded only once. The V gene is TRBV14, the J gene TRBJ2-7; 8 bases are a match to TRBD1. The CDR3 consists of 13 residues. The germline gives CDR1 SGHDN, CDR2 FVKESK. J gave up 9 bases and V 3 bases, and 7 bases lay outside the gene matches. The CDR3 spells CASSQDRVTAQYF. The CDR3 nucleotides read TGTGCCAGCAGCCAGGACAGGGTGACAGCGCAGTACTTC.